This T cell receptor (beta chain) originates from a study of T cell responses to AZD1222 COVID-19 vaccine. Findings of the study overall: Across the whole spike, CD4 TCRs peaked at regions 160-218 and 743-854.

There are 13 residues in the CDR3. Deletions cut 1 base from V and 3 bases from J, with 6 bases between. This clone has a handful of counts. Its antigen is not known. Sequencing was performed with immunoSEQ multiplex PCR; in TCRdb, only in-frame clones are kept and a portion is missing. The sample contains roughly 120,000 clones, roughly four fifths of which appear only once. The chain is built from TRBV12-3 or TRBV12-4 and TRBJ1-2; unclear D gene. The TCR originated in an adult in good health. The sample was peripheral blood, taken on day 0 of AZD1222 vaccination. CDR3 in amino acids: CASSLGTDYGYTF. The DNA of the CDR3 is TGTGCCAGCAGTTTAGGGACCGACTATGGCTACACCTTC.